Each of the 13 T cell receptor beta chains below was sequenced from the same sample in a study of molecular identifiers for immune sequencing clone quantification (dated 2018 in TCRdb). The receptor library was made with PCR. The instrument was a NextSeq 500. Clones were called with MiXCR by TCRdb after fastp trimmed the public reads at Q25, and only in-frame beta chains were retained. Duplicate CDR3 protein sequences are folded into a single record with the most common DNA and genes. Recorded for this sample are approximately 680,000 distinct CDR3 sequences; less than 30% of them occurred a single time. 0.6% to 0.9% of the sample is in the top ten clones. Sequencing input: naive CD8+ T cells from blood, with Jurkat cell RNA spiked in. Explained via the paper, the cell subset or site label denotes: FACS-sorted CD8+CD4-CCR7+CD45RA+ naive T cells. Every receptor here comes from a human donor in good health. Some libraries in this study had Jurkat cell RNA spiked in.

The chain's CDR3 is CASSDYFEQYF. In nucleotides, the CDR3 is TGTGCCAGCAGTGACTATTTCGAGCAGTACTTC. The genes are TRBV6-1 and TRBJ2-7; D uncertain. The CDR3 length is 11 residues. From germline, CDR1 is MNHNS and CDR2 SASEGT. Deletions cut 3 bases from V and 6 bases from J, with 6 bases between.

V usage is TRBV28 and J usage is TRBJ1-5; the D gene is possibly TRBD1 (6 bases). Germline V gene data show CDR1 as MDHEN and CDR2 as SYDVKM. The CDR3 covers 15 residues. V gave up 1 base and J gave up 5 bases, with 12 bases separating them. CDR3 DNA: TGTGCCAGCAGTTTATCCGGCAGGGGCCATCAGCCCCAGCATTTT. It specifies CASSLSGRGHQPQHF.

The rearrangement joins TRBV5-5 to TRBJ1-2; maybe TRBD1 (5 bases). This CDR3 is built from 15 residues. V gave up 4 bases and J gave up 4 bases, with 17 bases separating them. CDR1 and CDR2 from the germline V gene are SGHKS and YYEKEE (reference sequence). CDR3: CASSPDSEWSYGYTF. DNA of the CDR3: TGTGCCAGCAGCCCTGACAGTGAGTGGAGCTATGGCTACACCTTC.

The chain uses TRBV27 and TRBJ2-7; 9 nucleotides match TRBD2. Trimming removed 2 bases from V and 2 bases from J; junction bases left unmatched: 4. The germline CDR1 and CDR2 sequences are MNHEY and SMNVEV (reference sequence). The CDR3 runs 15 residues. CDR3 DNA sequence: TGTGCCAGCAGTTTAATAGCGGGAGTGACCTACGAGCAGTACTTC. Protein: CASSLIAGVTYEQYF.

V usage is TRBV21-1 and J usage is TRBJ2-1; the table names TRBD2, a call not compared with the DNA. TRBV21-1 is labeled a pseudogene. The length of the CDR3 is 17 residues. The CDR3 loop reads CAPVEQPKASGYNEQFF. CDR3 nucleotides: TGTGCCCCCGTGGAGCAACCCAAGGCTAGCGGGTACAATGAGCAGTTCTTC.

This clonotype occurred a few times. J is TRBJ2-7 and V is TRBV29-1; D not resolved. The CDR3 length is 14 residues. Germline-derived CDR1 and CDR2 are SQVTM and ANQGSEA. V gave up 0 bases and J gave up 2 bases, with 11 bases separating them. CDR3 coding DNA: TGCAGCGTTGAAGATCCTGCCTACACCTACGAGCAGTACTTC. Translating gives CSVEDPAYTYEQYF.

This clonotype was picked up many times. V and J are TRBV7-9 and TRBJ1-1; D ambiguous. The CDR3 is 15 residues long. Looked up from germline, CDR1 is SEHNR and CDR2 is FQNEAQ (reference sequence). The V end was cut by 7 bases, the J end by 0 bases, with 15 bases between. The CDR3 coding sequence is TGTGCCAGCAAAACTCCCGTAGGGCTGAACACTGAAGCTTTCTTT. Its protein is CASKTPVGLNTEAFF.

In its sample, this clonotype was seen many times. This chain uses TRBV9 with TRBJ2-3, with D tentatively TRBD2 (6 bases). The CDR3 loop spans 16 amino acids. Trimming shortened V by 7 bases and J by 1 base, and 19 bases separated the two germline ends. CDR1 is SGDLS and CDR2 is YYNGEE in the germline V gene. CDR3: CASAKIGASGTDTQYF. As DNA, the CDR3 is TGTGCCAGCGCGAAGATCGGGGCTAGCGGCACAGATACGCAGTATTTT.

As for this clonotype: Since the CDR3 does not end with the conserved phenylalanine or tryptophan, this likely comes from a read error. The DNA of the CDR3 is TGTGCCAGCAGCCAAGGCAGGGTAGCTCTAACTGAAGCTTTCCTT. Translating gives CASSQGRVALTEAFL. This chain connects TRBV3-1 to TRBJ1-1; maybe TRBD1 (5 bases). Germline V gives CDR1 LGHDT, CDR2 YNNKEL (reference sequence). This CDR3 has 15 amino acids. V was shortened by 1 base and J by 5 bases, with 14 bases between the two germline ends.

Points on this clonotype: Compared with germline, one end of the junction differs, possibly owing to a read error. The chain carries TRBV20-1 and TRBJ2-5; TRBD1 matches at 7 bases. This CDR3 comprises 15 residues. Per germline, CDR1 DFQATT and CDR2 SNEGSKA (reference sequence). Here the CDR3 DNA reads TGCAGTGCTAGGGGAATCTGGGACAGCCAAGAGACCCAGAACTTC. Protein sequence: CSARGIWDSQETQNF.

There are many counts of this clonotype. The chain combines TRBV3-1 with TRBJ2-4; the D is unclear. CDR1 is LGHDT and CDR2 is YNNKEL in the germline V gene (reference sequence). Trimming left V 0 bases short and J 1 base short, with 22 bases between. This CDR3 region has 20 residues. In DNA form, the CDR3 reads TGTGCCAGCAGCCAAGATTCTGGCCGCTGGCGCTTAGACGCCAAAAACATTCAGTACTTC. Translation gives CASSQDSGRWRLDAKNIQYF.

A single count supports this clonotype. The chain employs TRBV7-9 and TRBJ2-7, with D maybe TRBD2 (7 bases). The germline V and J ends were trimmed by 7 bases and 5 bases, with 18 bases remaining between them. The V gene's germline CDR1 is SEHNR and CDR2 FQNEAQ (reference sequence). The CDR3 contains 14 residues. CDR3 bases: TGTGCCAGCAACCCGACCCGGGGGGCAAACGAGCAGTACTTC. Protein: CASNPTRGANEQYF. Drawing the rest from reference TRBV7-9 and TRBJ2-7, the complete variable domain is DTGVSQNPRHKITKRGQNVTFRCDPISEHNRLYWYRQTLGQGPEFLTYFQNEAQLEKSRLLSDRFSAERPKGSFSTLEIQRTEQGDSAMYLCASNPTRGANEQYFGPGTRLTVT.

This clonotype was observed a handful of times. V is TRBV5-6 and J is TRBJ2-5; D possibly corresponds to TRBD1 (6 bases). The CDR3 consists of 15 residues. V was trimmed by 4 bases and J by 0 bases, leaving 13 bases between them. The germline CDR1 and CDR2 sequences are SGHDT and YYEEEE. Written as DNA, the CDR3 is TGTGCCAGCAGCGCGGACAGAACTCACCAAGAGACCCAGTACTTC. Residues: CASSADRTHQETQYF. Combining the CDR3 with reference TRBV5-6 and TRBJ2-5 gives the whole variable domain DAGVTQSPTHLIKTRGQQVTLRCSPKSGHDTVSWYQQALGQGPQFIFQYYEEEERQRGNFPDRFSGHQFPNYSSELNVNALLLGDSALYLCASSADRTHQETQYFGPGTRLLVL.